What follows is one T cell receptor (beta chain) and its context. What it recognizes is unknown. CD45RO-negative cells were positively selected for CCR7, leaving out terminally differentiated effector memory CD45RA+ cells. This sample was taken from a study of shared clonotypes between healthy human individuals. Broader study findings: Rarefaction exposed incomplete sorted-subset sequencing despite large depth. Among several donors, about 4.6% of naive CD4 clonotypes were found in common. How much donors shared clonotypes was expected to be affected by sequencing depth.

Investigators spread the genomic DNA of each subset evenly over several immunoSEQ plates. Profiled with immunoSEQ multiplex PCR; TCRdb holds only in-frame clones, not every one. The sample shows hundreds of thousands of clones, around 92% of them seen only once. V lost 2 bases and J lost 16; bases outside the gene matches: 14. The CDR3 runs 14 residues. The V gene's germline CDR1 is MDHEN and CDR2 SYDVKM. The origin of this receptor is a young man in good health. The chain links TRBV28 to TRBJ2-1; TRBD1 matches 7 bases. Input material: naive CD8+ T cells sorted from blood. CDR3 sequence (DNA): TGTGCCAGCAGTTTAACACTTTTCGGGACAGCGTCCTTCTTC. Its translation: CASSLTLFGTASFF.